What follows describes a single TCR beta chain. What it binds is unknown. V gave up 6 bases and J gave up 7 bases, with 16 bases separating them. This CDR3 contains 14 residues. Germline CDR1 is KGHSH and CDR2 is LQKENI. In TCRdb, the 5' RACE reads were re-called with MiXCR into one record per CDR3 protein. The sample includes around 52,000 distinct CDR3 sequences, roughly 30% seen only once; the top ten take under 3.5%. Study-wide points: Tumor memory CD4+ T cell TCR gene usage was found to cluster with blood and lymph node memory CD4+ cells and with lymph node naive CD4+ cells. Tumor Treg TCRs overlapped most with tumor naive CD4+ cells.

Sequencing was performed on tumor-infiltrating memory CD4+ T cells sorted from the breast tumor. Documented subset: memory CD4+ T cells, CD4+CD45RO+CD25-. This receptor was identified in a female donor with breast cancer. The chain carries TRBV18 and TRBJ1-5, with no clear D. DNA for the CDR3: TGTGCCAGCTCGTCTAATCATGTAGCCCAGCCCCAGCATTTT. Translation: CASSSNHVAQPQHF.